The entry below gives a single T cell receptor (beta chain) sequence along with its context. Its antigen is not known. This CDR3 has 17 amino acids. J gave up 3 bases and V 5 bases, and 15 bases lay outside the gene matches. Germline V lookup: CDR1 SEHNR, CDR2 FQNEAQ (reference sequence). This sample stems from a study of radiation and T cells in renal cell carcinoma. Whole-study context: Nephrectomy followed 15 Gy stereotactic body radiation by 4 weeks. Study-wide results and limits: Top tumor clonotypes rose in blood 2 weeks post-radiation, then contracted. No pretreatment tumor biopsies were available for baseline clonotypes.

Measured with immunoSEQ multiplex PCR; TCRdb has only the in-frame clones, and not every one. The sample carries about 130,000 clones, about four fifths recorded once. Regarding time point: blood 2 weeks post-SBRT. The treatment denotes: 15 Gy SBRT to primary tumor, nephrectomy 4 weeks later. The material was blood, obtained from a patient whose treatment included radiotherapy and nephrectomy. The receptor comes from a man in his fifties or sixties with renal cell carcinoma. The chain carries TRBV7-9 and TRBJ1-2; 7 bases agree with TRBD1. CDR3 residues: CASSINAVTGRDYGYTF. The CDR3 bases are TGTGCCAGCAGCATAAACGCTGTGACAGGGAGGGACTATGGCTACACCTTC.